This T cell receptor (beta chain) was observed in a study of Tregs in tolerant kidney transplant recipients. Assay used: immunoSEQ multiplex PCR; TCRdb lists only in-frame clones, some missing. Reported are 5,800 or so clones; the ten largest clones contain roughly 6%. For this clone: Its specificity is not known. The read comes to an end 3 residues before the CDR3 does, leaving the germline J gene to fill in the end.

Findings of the study overall: Tolerant patients' donor-specific Tregs expanded beyond overall Tregs, suggesting antigen-driven growth. Tregs expanded with activated donor B cells seemed most donor-specific. No direct test of biological reproducibility was done here.

The nonmyeloablative bone marrow transplants came from related graft donors, with transient mixed chimerism. CD4+CD25+CD127- Tregs, CD4+CD25- non-Tregs, CD4 and CD8 cells were sorted. This CDR3 region has 14 residues. CDR1 DFQATT and CDR2 SNEGSKA come from the germline V gene (reference sequence). The V and J ends lost 5 bases and 7 bases, in that order; junction bases with no gene match: 5. The sequence derives from a human patient who received a combined kidney and bone marrow transplant. Some T cells may be transferred from the graft donor. The chain has TRBV20-1 and TRBJ2-2, with 12 bases fitting TRBD2. The specimen was CD4+ T cells from blood (PBMCs), collected 6 months after the transplant. The sequenced CDR3 bases are TGCAGTGCTCCTAGCGGGAGGGCCGACGGGGAG. Its protein product is CSAPSGRADGE. The whole CDR3 is CSAPSGRADGELFF.